Presented here are 31 T cell receptor beta chains from one specimen sequenced in a study of blood T cell repertoires in COVID-19. This table comes from immunoSEQ multiplex PCR, and its TCRdb copy is limited to in-frame clones, with some not included. The sample has 200,000 to 250,000 clones, over 75% seen once; the top ten hold roughly 2.2%. Sequencing was carried out using peripheral blood. The source is a woman in her 70s with COVID-19, enrolled during active disease.

The rearrangement uses TRBV9 and TRBJ1-5; 10 bases map to TRBD1. The CDR3 is made up of 15 amino acids. CDR1 is SGDLS, CDR2 YYNGEE, per germline. The junction had 2 bases not matched to a gene; V was cut back by 3 bases and J by 2 bases. CDR3 protein: CASSAGTGGNQPQHF. CDR3 DNA sequence: TGTGCCAGCAGCGCCGGGACAGGGGGCAATCAGCCCCAGCATTTT.

Here the CDR3 reads CASSQALSLAGANEQYF. Here the CDR3 DNA reads TGTGCCAGCAGCCAAGCTCTCTCGCTAGCGGGAGCGAATGAGCAGTACTTC. The gene calls are TRBV4-2 and TRBJ2-7; 10 nucleotides agree with TRBD2. CDR1 and CDR2 (germline): LGHNA, YNFKEQ. This CDR3 comprises 17 residues. J was trimmed by 7 bases and V by 1 base; bases with no gene match: 13.

The chain carries TRBV18 and TRBJ2-1, with D possibly being TRBD1 (5 bases). The V and J ends lost 3 bases and 4 bases respectively, with 19 bases between them. The CDR3 extends over 17 amino acids. Germline V gene lookup returns CDR1 KGHSH and CDR2 LQKENI. In DNA form, the CDR3 reads TGTGCCAGCTCACCGCTTCCCAAGGGGCGCTTGTACAATGAGCAGTTCTTC. Translated, it gives CASSPLPKGRLYNEQFF.

The chain has TRBV6-1 and TRBJ2-3, with 11 bases fitting TRBD2. V lost 4 bases to trimming and J lost 3 bases; unmatched junction nucleotides: 6. The germline V gene encodes CDR1 MNHNS and CDR2 SASEGT. This CDR3 is built from 16 residues. The CDR3: CASSGLAGQQTDTQYF. CDR3 DNA: TGTGCCAGCAGTGGACTAGCGGGACAACAAACAGATACGCAGTATTTT.

This chain links TRBV11-2 with TRBJ2-5; D is possibly TRBD1 (6 bases). Germline CDR1 and CDR2: SGHAT and FQNNGV. Between the trimmed V and J ends, which lost 4 bases and 2 bases, there was a span of 14 bases. The CDR3 runs to 15 residues. The CDR3 coding sequence is TGTGCCAGCAGCTCGACGGGACAAATACAAGAGACCCAGTACTTC. This codes for CASSSTGQIQETQYF.

The rearrangement joins TRBV7-6 to TRBJ1-3; D remains ambiguous. Germline loops: CDR1 SGHVS, CDR2 FNYEAQ. The V end lost 1 base, the J end lost 0 bases, and 13 bases lay between the germline ends. The CDR3 extends over 17 amino acids. This CDR3 reads CASSLEPENPSGNTIYF. Here the CDR3 DNA reads TGTGCCAGCAGCTTAGAACCTGAGAACCCCTCTGGAAACACCATATATTTT.

V is TRBV6-5 and J is TRBJ1-1, with TRBD1 identical over 9 bases. Trimming took 6 bases from V and 0 from J; bases not matched to a gene: 5. There are 15 residues in the CDR3. Per germline, CDR1 MNHEY and CDR2 SVGAGI. The chain's CDR3 is CASSRTGAMNTEAFF. CDR3 sequence (DNA): TGTGCCAGCAGCAGGACAGGGGCGATGAACACTGAAGCTTTCTTT.

This chain joins TRBV7-3 and TRBJ2-1; 13 bases fit TRBD2. The CDR3 is made up of 17 amino acids. J gave up 1 base and V 6 bases, and 6 bases lay outside the gene matches. CDR1 is SGHTA, CDR2 FQGTGA, per germline. CDR3 nucleotides: TGTGCCAGCAGGCGGACTAGCGGGAGTTGGTCCTACAATGAGCAGTTCTTC. Its protein product is CASRRTSGSWSYNEQFF.

CDR3 in amino acids: CASSPVLGGSYEQYF. Written as DNA, the CDR3 is TGTGCCAGCTCACCAGTGTTGGGGGGCTCCTACGAGCAGTACTTC. The V gene is TRBV18, the J gene TRBJ2-7, with D perhaps matching TRBD2 (6 bases). The CDR3 runs 15 residues. Trimming took 2 bases from V and 0 from J, leaving 11 bases between them. Germline V lookup: CDR1 KGHSH, CDR2 LQKENI.

This clone was counted ten times or more. The chain couples TRBV6-2 or TRBV6-3 to TRBJ2-3, with 10 nucleotides matching TRBD2. J gave up 1 base and V 2 bases, and 3 bases lay outside the gene matches. Germline loops: CDR1 MNHEY, CDR2 SVGEGT. This CDR3 is 16 amino acids long. For the CDR3, the DNA is TGTGCCAGCAGTTACGCTAGCGGGAGTGGCACAGATACGCAGTATTTT. It specifies CASSYASGSGTDTQYF.

The rearrangement uses TRBV28 and TRBJ2-3, with TRBD1 matching 7 bases. The length of the CDR3 is 14 residues. CDR1 is MDHEN, CDR2 SYDVKM, per germline. V lost 6 bases, J lost 2 bases, and 5 bases stayed unmatched. The CDR3 sequence: CASRPTGLTDTQYF. CDR3 sequence (DNA): TGTGCCAGCAGGCCGACAGGGCTCACAGATACGCAGTATTTT.

The rearrangement joins TRBV30 to TRBJ1-1, with unresolved D. The V and J ends lost 0 bases and 0 bases respectively, with 11 bases between them. CDR3 length equals 15 residues. CDR1 and CDR2 from the germline V gene are GTSNPN and SVGIG (reference sequence). The chain's CDR3 is CAWSVDRGLNTEAFF. The CDR3 DNA reads as TGTGCCTGGAGTGTAGATCGGGGTTTGAACACTGAAGCTTTCTTT.

The chain's CDR3 is CASSTDRGFYNEQFF. The CDR3 DNA reads as TGTGCCAGTAGTACTGACAGGGGTTTTTACAATGAGCAGTTCTTC. The chain carries TRBV19 and TRBJ2-1; 8 positions agree with TRBD1. Trimming took 4 bases from V and 4 from J; bases not matched to a gene: 6. This CDR3 region has 15 residues. Germline lookup yields CDR1 LNHDA and CDR2 SQIVND (reference sequence).

The J gene is TRBJ2-4, the V gene TRBV7-2; the D gene is possibly TRBD1 (5 bases). CDR3 length equals 16 residues. V lost 1 base to trimming and J lost 1 base, with 11 bases between them. Germline CDR1 is SGHTA and CDR2 is FQGNSA. DNA for the CDR3: TGTGCCAGCAGCTTAGTAGCAGGGCTGGCCAAAAACATTCAGTACTTC. This codes for CASSLVAGLAKNIQYF.

The V gene is TRBV2, the J gene TRBJ1-2, with 7 bases identical to TRBD1. V shed 2 bases, J shed 6 bases, and the junction held 0 bases outside the gene matches. The CDR3 runs to 12 residues. Per germline, CDR1 SNHLY and CDR2 FYNNEI. CDR3 DNA: TGTGCCAGCAGTGAACAGGGGGATGGCTACACCTTC. Amino acids: CASSEQGDGYTF.

The chain is built from TRBV7-8 and TRBJ1-4, with D possibly TRBD1 on 6 matching bases. The CDR3 is 16 amino acids. In germline, CDR1 is SGHVS, CDR2 FQNEAQ. The ends were cut back, 4 bases at V and 6 bases at J, with 18 bases in the middle. CDR3 nucleotides: TGTGCCAGCAGCTCTGACCACAGGGTCTCAGATGAAAAACTGTTTTTT. Protein: CASSSDHRVSDEKLFF.

The chain joins TRBV7-3 to TRBJ2-7; the match to TRBD1 covers 9 bases. Losses at the gene ends were 5 bases for V and 6 bases for J; bases not matched to a gene: 8. The CDR3 runs 14 residues. Per the germline V gene, CDR1 is SGHTA and CDR2 is FQGTGA. CDR3 DNA sequence: TGTGCCAGCAGCGCGGCCGGGACAGGGTCCGAGCAGTACTTC. Its translation: CASSAAGTGSEQYF.

This clone came up many times. At the DNA level, this CDR3 is encoded by other sequences in the same sample as well. The V gene is TRBV7-9, the J gene TRBJ1-3; D ambiguous. This CDR3 region has 15 residues. Deletions cut 6 bases from V and 0 bases from J, with 12 bases between. Per the germline V gene, CDR1 is SEHNR and CDR2 is FQNEAQ (reference sequence). The CDR3 nucleotides read TGTGCCAGCAGTCCCGACCGAGGCTCTGGAAACACCATATATTTT. Protein product: CASSPDRGSGNTIYF.

A word on this clone: One end of the junction varies from germline; a read error may be responsible. The gene calls are TRBV29-1 and TRBJ2-1, with 14 nucleotides matching TRBD2. The CDR3 spans 11 residues. Germline loops: CDR1 SQVTM, CDR2 ANQGSEA. The CDR3 protein is CSGGLAGATVF. CDR3 bases: TGCAGCGGGGGACTAGCGGGAGCGACAGTCTTC.

The genes are TRBV3-1 (or the pseudogene TRBV3-2) and TRBJ2-1, with a weak D call TRBD2 (5 bases). CDR1 is LGHDT and CDR2 is YNNKEL in the germline V gene (reference sequence). There are 13 residues in the CDR3. The V gene lost 2 bases and the J gene lost 5 bases, with 7 bases spanning the gap. The CDR3: CASSQLGDNEQFF. CDR3 DNA sequence: TGTGCCAGCAGCCAACTCGGGGACAATGAGCAGTTCTTC.

The chain recombines TRBV10-3 with TRBJ1-5, with D possibly being TRBD1 (6 bases). Germline values: CDR1 ENHRY, CDR2 SYGVKD. The CDR3 sequence is 13 residues long. Trimming left V 8 bases short and J 4 bases short, with 12 bases between. CDR3 sequence: CAIQGSTNQPQHF. CDR3 coding DNA: TGTGCCATCCAGGGGTCTACTAATCAGCCCCAGCATTTT.

The chain recombines TRBV7-8 with TRBJ1-1; a weak D match, TRBD1 (5 bases). Trimming shortened V by 5 bases and J by 1 base, and 8 bases separated the two germline ends. This CDR3 spans 13 amino acids. The germline gives CDR1 SGHVS, CDR2 FQNEAQ. CDR3 loop: CASSLQGNTEAFF. In nucleotides, the CDR3 is TGTGCCAGCAGCCTCCAGGGGAACACTGAAGCTTTCTTT. The full variable domain, completed using reference TRBV7-8 and TRBJ1-1, is GAGVSQSPRYKVAKRGQDVALRCDPISGHVSLFWYQQALGQGPEFLTYFQNEAQLDKSGLPSDRFFAERPEGSVSTLKIQRTQQEDSAVYLCASSLQGNTEAFFGQGTRLTVV.

The chain carries TRBV27 and TRBJ2-1; 8 positions agree with TRBD1. This CDR3 region has 15 residues. The J segment lost 6 bases and the V segment lost 3 bases, leaving 7 bases of the junction unmatched. Germline CDR1 reads MNHEY; CDR2 reads SMNVEV (reference sequence). Here the CDR3 reads CASSLFRTGTNEQFF. In nucleotides, the CDR3 is TGTGCCAGCAGTTTGTTCAGGACAGGGACCAATGAGCAGTTCTTC.

The chain uses TRBV5-6 and TRBJ1-2, with 11 bases identical to TRBD1. The CDR3 loop spans 15 amino acids. V shed 5 bases and J 7 bases; nucleotides not matched to a gene: 10. Germline values: CDR1 SGHDT, CDR2 YYEEEE. CDR3 nucleotide sequence: TGTGCCAGCAGTTCTCCGGGACAGGGGGACGGTGGCTACACCTTC. Protein sequence: CASSSPGQGDGGYTF.

CDR3 sequence reads: CASSRQGTYGYTF. The CDR3 nucleotides are TGTGCCAGCAGCCGCCAGGGGACCTATGGCTACACCTTC. This chain links TRBV4-2 with TRBJ1-2, with D possibly being TRBD1 (6 bases). V lost 4 bases, J lost 4 bases, and 10 bases lay in between. The CDR3 runs 13 residues. Germline V lookup: CDR1 LGHNA, CDR2 YNFKEQ.

This chain connects TRBV30 to TRBJ1-1; perhaps TRBD1 as D (6 bases). The CDR3 runs 14 residues. The germline gives CDR1 GTSNPN, CDR2 SVGIG (reference sequence). V was trimmed by 3 bases and J by 1 base, leaving 12 bases between them. As DNA, the CDR3 is TGTGCCTGGAGCCGGGACAATAAGAACACTGAAGCTTTCTTT. The encoded protein is CAWSRDNKNTEAFF.

V and J are TRBV6-5 and TRBJ1-2, with D uncertain. Trimming took off 4 bases at V and 6 bases at J, with 12 bases between the two ends. The CDR3 has 13 residues. Germline V gives CDR1 MNHEY, CDR2 SVGAGI. The CDR3 DNA sequence: TGTGCCAGCAGTTCGGAGGGATTAAATGGCTACACCTTC. Its protein is CASSSEGLNGYTF.

The rearrangement uses TRBV7-2 and TRBJ1-2, with a tentative D call TRBD1 (6 bases). Trimming stripped 0 bases from V and 5 bases from J, with 13 bases between. Germline lookup yields CDR1 SGHTA and CDR2 FQGNSA. This CDR3 is built from 15 residues. For the CDR3, the DNA is TGTGCCAGCAGCTTAGCACTCAGGGGCTCATATGGCTACACCTTC. Residues: CASSLALRGSYGYTF.

This chain connects TRBV6-2 or TRBV6-3 to TRBJ2-1; D is possibly TRBD2 (5 bases). The CDR3 is made up of 15 amino acids. Germline CDR1 is MNHEY and CDR2 is SVGEGT. Trimming cost V 5 bases and J 4 bases, with 15 bases left between them. The CDR3 loop reads CASSLNNGIYNEQFF. CDR3 nucleotide sequence: TGTGCCAGCAGTCTAAATAACGGGATTTACAATGAGCAGTTCTTC.

CDR3: CAWSWTGNTGELFF. For the CDR3, the DNA is TGTGCCTGGAGTTGGACAGGGAACACCGGGGAGCTGTTTTTT. The chain combines TRBV30 with TRBJ2-2; TRBD1 matches 7 bases. The CDR3 contains 14 residues. The junction had 1 base not matched to a gene; V was cut back by 2 bases and J by 1 base. The germline V gene encodes CDR1 GTSNPN and CDR2 SVGIG (reference sequence).

This clone was seen a handful of times. The CDR3 DNA reads as TGCGCCAGCAGAACCAGCGGGGCGGAGACCCAGTACTTC. It yields the protein CASRTSGAETQYF. The rearrangement links TRBV5-1 to TRBJ2-5, with 7 bases aligning to TRBD2. Unmatched junction bases numbered 6, after V lost 5 bases and J lost 5 bases. CDR3 length: 13 amino acids. Per germline, CDR1 SGHRS and CDR2 YFSETQ.